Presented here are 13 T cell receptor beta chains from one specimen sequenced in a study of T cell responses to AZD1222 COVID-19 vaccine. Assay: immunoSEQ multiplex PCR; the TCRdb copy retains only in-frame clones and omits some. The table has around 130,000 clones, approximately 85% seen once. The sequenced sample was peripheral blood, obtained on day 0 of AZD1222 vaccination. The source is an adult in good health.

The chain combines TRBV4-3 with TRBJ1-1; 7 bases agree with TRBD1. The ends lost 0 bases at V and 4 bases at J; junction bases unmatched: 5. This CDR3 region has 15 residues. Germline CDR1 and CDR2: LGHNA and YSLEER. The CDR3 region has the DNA TGCGCCAGCAGCCAAGATGCGCAGGGGGGCACTGAAGCTTTCTTT. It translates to CASSQDAQGGTEAFF.

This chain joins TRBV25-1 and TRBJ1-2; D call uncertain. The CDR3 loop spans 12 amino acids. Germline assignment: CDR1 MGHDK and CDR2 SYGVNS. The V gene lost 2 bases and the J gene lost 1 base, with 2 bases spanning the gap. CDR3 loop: CASSEDNYGYTF. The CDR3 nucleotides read TGTGCCAGCAGTGAAGATAACTATGGCTACACCTTC.

CDR3: CASSLGGPGKDTQYF. CDR3 nucleotide sequence: TGCGCCAGCAGCTTGGGCGGTCCCGGGAAAGATACGCAGTATTTT. This chain uses TRBV5-1 with TRBJ2-3; possible D gene TRBD2, 5 bases. The CDR3 is 15 residues long. V lost 0 bases and J 5 bases, leaving 13 bases between the germline ends. Germline CDR1 and CDR2: SGHRS and YFSETQ.

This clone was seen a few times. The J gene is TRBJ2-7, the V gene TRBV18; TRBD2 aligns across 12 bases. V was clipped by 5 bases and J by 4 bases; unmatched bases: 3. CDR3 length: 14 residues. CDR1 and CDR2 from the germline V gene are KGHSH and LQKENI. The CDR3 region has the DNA TGTGCCAGCTCAGGGACTAGCGGGCTGTACGAGCAGTACTTC. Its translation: CASSGTSGLYEQYF.

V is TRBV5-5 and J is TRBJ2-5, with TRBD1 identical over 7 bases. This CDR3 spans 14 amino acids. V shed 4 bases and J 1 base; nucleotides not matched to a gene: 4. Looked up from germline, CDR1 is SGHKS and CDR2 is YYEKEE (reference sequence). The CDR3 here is CASSVDRVQETQYF. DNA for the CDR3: TGTGCCAGCAGCGTCGACAGGGTCCAAGAGACCCAGTACTTC.

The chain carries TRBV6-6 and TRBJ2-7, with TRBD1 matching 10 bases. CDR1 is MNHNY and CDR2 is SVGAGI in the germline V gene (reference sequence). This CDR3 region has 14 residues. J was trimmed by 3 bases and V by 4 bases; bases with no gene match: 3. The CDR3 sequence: CASSFGTGVYEQYF. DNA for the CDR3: TGTGCCAGCAGTTTCGGGACAGGGGTCTACGAGCAGTACTTC.

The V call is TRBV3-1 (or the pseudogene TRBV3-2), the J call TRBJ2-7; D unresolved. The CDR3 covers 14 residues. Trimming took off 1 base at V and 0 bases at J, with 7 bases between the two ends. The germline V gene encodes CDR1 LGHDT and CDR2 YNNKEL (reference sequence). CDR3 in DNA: TGTGCCAGCAGCCAAGTACGGCTCTCCTACGAGCAGTACTTC. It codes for CASSQVRLSYEQYF.

The CDR3 nucleotides read TGTGCCAGCTCACCATACAACACCGGGGAGCTGTTTTTT. The encoded protein is CASSPYNTGELFF. This chain links TRBV18 with TRBJ2-2; D not resolved. Germline V gene sequence: CDR1 KGHSH, CDR2 LQKENI. The CDR3 has 13 residues. Trimming took 2 bases from V and 2 from J, leaving 3 bases between them.

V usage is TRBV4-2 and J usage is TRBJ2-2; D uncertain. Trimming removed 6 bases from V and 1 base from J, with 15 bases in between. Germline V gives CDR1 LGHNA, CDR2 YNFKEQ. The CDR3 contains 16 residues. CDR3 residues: CASSAGLNWNTGELFF. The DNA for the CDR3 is TGTGCCAGCAGTGCCGGGCTCAACTGGAACACCGGGGAGCTGTTTTTT.

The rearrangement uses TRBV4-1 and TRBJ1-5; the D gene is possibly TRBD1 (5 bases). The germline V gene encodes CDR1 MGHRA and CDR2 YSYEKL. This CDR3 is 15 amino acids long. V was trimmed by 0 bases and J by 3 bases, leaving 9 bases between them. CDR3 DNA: TGCGCCAGCAGCCAAGACAGGACACTCAATCAGCCCCAGCATTTT. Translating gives CASSQDRTLNQPQHF.

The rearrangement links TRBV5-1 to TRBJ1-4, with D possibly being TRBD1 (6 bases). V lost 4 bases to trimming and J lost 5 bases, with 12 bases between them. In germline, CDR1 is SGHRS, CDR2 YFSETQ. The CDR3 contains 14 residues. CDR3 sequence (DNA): TGCGCCAGCAGCCAGTTCCAGGGGAATGAAAAACTGTTTTTT. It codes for CASSQFQGNEKLFF.

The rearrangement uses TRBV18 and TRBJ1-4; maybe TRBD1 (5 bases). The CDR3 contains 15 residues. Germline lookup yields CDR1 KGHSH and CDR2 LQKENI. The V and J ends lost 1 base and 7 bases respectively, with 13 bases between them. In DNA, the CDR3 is TGTGCCAGCTCACCACAACTGGGACCGGGTGAAAAACTGTTTTTT. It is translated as CASSPQLGPGEKLFF.

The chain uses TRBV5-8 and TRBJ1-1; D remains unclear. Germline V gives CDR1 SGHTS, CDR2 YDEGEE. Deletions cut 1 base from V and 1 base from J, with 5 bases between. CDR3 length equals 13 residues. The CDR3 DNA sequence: TGTGCCAGCAGCTTGAAGAGGAACACTGAAGCTTTCTTT. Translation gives CASSLKRNTEAFF.